These 8 T cell receptor beta chains came from one sample sequenced in a study of T cells in Graves' hyperthyroidism and ophthalmopathy. The source material, RNA transcripts, was used to amplify TCR beta CDR3 regions. HTBI primers were employed in a first-round RT-PCR of the TCR CDR3. One entry per CDR3 protein results from TCRdb running MiXCR on the multiplex PCR reads. Of about 560,000 distinct CDR3 sequences in the sample, 11% to 15% were seen once. Material for sequencing was blood. The receptor source for this set is a woman aged 40 to 50 with Graves' hyperthyroidism.

This clonotype occurred many times. The gene calls are TRBV12-3 or TRBV12-4 and TRBJ1-3; D call uncertain. Trimming removed 4 bases from V and 11 bases from J, with 18 bases in between. The CDR3 runs 14 residues. CDR3 loop: CASSSGPGPGAIYF. The CDR3 DNA reads as TGTGCCAGCAGTTCCGGACCGGGCCCTGGCGCCATATATTTT.

The CDR3 nucleotides are TGTGCCAGCAGCTTAAGGATACCGGGACAGGGGGCGAACGATGAGCAGTTCTTC. This encodes CASSLRIPGQGANDEQFF. J is TRBJ2-1 and V is TRBV7-8, with TRBD1 matching 12 bases. The ends lost 2 bases at V and 8 bases at J; junction bases unmatched: 13. Germline assignment: CDR1 SGHVS and CDR2 FQNEAQ. The CDR3 is made up of 18 amino acids.

In this sample, this clonotype turned up a few times. This chain joins TRBV6-1 and TRBJ2-1; 13 bases align to TRBD2. Germline CDR1 is MNHNS and CDR2 is SASEGT. Trimming at V came to 5 bases and at J to 9 bases, leaving 13 bases not matched to a gene. This CDR3 is built from 17 residues. The CDR3 protein is CASSRTSGSFNRGEQFF. CDR3 DNA: TGTGCCAGCAGTAGGACTAGCGGGAGTTTTAATCGGGGTGAGCAGTTCTTC.

The sample holds a few counts of this clonotype. The genes are TRBV30 and TRBJ2-4, with 8 positions matching TRBD1. V gave up 2 bases and J gave up 2 bases; unmatched junction bases: 14. Germline V gives CDR1 GTSNPN, CDR2 SVGIG (reference sequence). The CDR3 has 18 residues. The CDR3 DNA reads as TGTGCCTGGAGTAATTCCCGGGACAGGTCAACTTCCAAAAACATTCAGTACTTC. Translating gives CAWSNSRDRSTSKNIQYF. Full variable domain (remainder filled in from reference TRBV30 and TRBJ2-4): SQTIHQWPATLVQPVGSPLSLECTVEGTSNPNLYWYRQAAGRGLQLLFYSVGIGQISSEVPQNLSASRPQDRQFILSSKKLLLSDSGFYLCAWSNSRDRSTSKNIQYFGAGTRLSVL.

The table lists this clonotype with a few counts. The gene calls are TRBV19 and TRBJ1-1; D is unclear. Per the germline V gene, CDR1 is LNHDA and CDR2 is SQIVND (reference sequence). The germline V and J ends were trimmed by 4 bases and 1 base, with 7 bases remaining between them. The CDR3 is 13 residues long. CDR3 sequence reads: CASSTVANTEAFF. In DNA, the CDR3 is TGTGCCAGTAGTACCGTGGCGAACACTGAAGCTTTCTTT.

This clonotype turned up a few times. The V gene is TRBV27, the J gene TRBJ2-3, with 10 bases lining up with TRBD2. The CDR3 sequence is 14 residues long. Germline values: CDR1 MNHEY, CDR2 SMNVEV (reference sequence). V shed 6 bases, J shed 9 bases, and the junction held 9 bases outside the gene matches. The CDR3 DNA is TGTGCCAGCAGCACTACCTGGACTAGCGGAACGCAGTATTTT. Its protein is CASSTTWTSGTQYF.

This clonotype was counted between two and nine times. CDR3 DNA: TGTGCCATCAGTACAGACAGCATCTCTGGAAACACCATATATTTT. Protein sequence: CAISTDSISGNTIYF. The V and J genes are TRBV10-3 and TRBJ1-3; possibly TRBD1 for D (5 bases). There are 15 residues in the CDR3. CDR1 is ENHRY and CDR2 is SYGVKD in the germline V gene. Trimming took 5 bases from V and 0 from J, leaving 11 bases between them.

This clonotype was picked up a small number of times. The gene calls are TRBV29-1 and TRBJ1-2; tentative D call: TRBD1 (5 bases). The CDR3 spans 12 residues. V shed 3 bases and J shed 4 bases, with 9 bases lying between them. The V gene's germline CDR1 is SQVTM and CDR2 ANQGSEA. As DNA, the CDR3 is TGCAGCGTTGAGTCAGGGACCTATGGCTACACCTTC. Its translation is CSVESGTYGYTF. Looking up the rest from reference TRBV29-1 and TRBJ1-2 gives the full variable domain: SAVISQKPSRDICQRGTSLTIQCQVDSQVTMMFWYRQQPGQSLTLIATANQGSEATYESGFVIDKFPISRPNLTFSTLTVSNMSPEDSSIYLCSVESGTYGYTFGSGTRLTVV.